This is a list of T cell receptor beta chains from one sample in a study of blood T cell repertoires in COVID-19. Assay used: immunoSEQ multiplex PCR; TCRdb lists only in-frame clones, some missing. The sample has approximately 670,000 clones, about 90% seen once. The specimen sequenced was peripheral blood. The receptor source for this set is a woman between 18 and 29 years old with acute or convalescent COVID-19. The CDR3 runs from the conserved cysteine through the conserved F or W. D genes are given only for firm matches. Size is omitted from some rows. Given values are once, few, many or a class for expanded clones.

size	V	J	D	DNA	CDR3
-	TRBV4-1	TRBJ2-1	TRBD2	TGCGCCAGCAGCCAATTCCGGGCGGGGGGGGTCAATGAGCAGTTCTTC	CASSQFRAGGVNEQFF
-	TRBV19	TRBJ1-1	-	TGTGCCAGTAGTATAGCACGAGGGGGTTTCACTGAAGCTTTCTTT	CASSIARGGFTEAFF
-	TRBV9	TRBJ2-7	TRBD2	TGTGCCAGCAGCGTAGCCGATAGCGGGGGGTCGAGCTCCTACGAGCAGTACTTC	CASSVADSGGSSSYEQYF
-	TRBV5-1	TRBJ2-2	-	TGCGCCAGCAGCTTGGGGGCCAGGGAAGGGACCGGGGAGCTGTTTTTT	CASSLGAREGTGELFF
-	TRBV24-1	TRBJ1-2	-	TGTGCCACCAGTGACCGACAACCCGGTAACTATGGCTACACCTTC	CATSDRQPGNYGYTF
-	TRBV25-1	TRBJ1-1	TRBD1	TGTGCCAGCAGTGATGGCTGGTGGGACAGAGAAGCTTTCTTT	CASSDGWWDREAFF
once	TRBV5-5	TRBJ1-2	-	TGTGCCAGCAGCTTGGGGCAGAACTATGGCTACACCTTC	CASSLGQNYGYTF
-	TRBV6-5	TRBJ1-3	-	TGTGCCAGCATAGGGAGCCAATCTGGAAACACCATATATTTT	CASIGSQSGNTIYF
-	TRBV6-2/TRBV6-3	TRBJ2-7	-	TGTGCCAGCAGCAGAAGGGGCAACTACGAGCAGTACTTC	CASSRRGNYEQYF
-	TRBV5-1	TRBJ2-3	TRBD2	TGCGCCAGCAGCTTGAGGCTAGCGGGGGAGAGGGATACGCAGTATTTT	CASSLRLAGERDTQYF
-	TRBV19	TRBJ1-1	-	TGTGCCAGTAGTATAGGAAGAGGCTTGATGAACACTGAAGCTTTCTTT	CASSIGRGLMNTEAFF
-	TRBV5-1	TRBJ1-5	TRBD1	TGCGCCAGCAGCCCTGGGACAGGGGGCAATCAGCCCCAGCATTTT	CASSPGTGGNQPQHF
few	TRBV2	TRBJ1-1	TRBD1	TGTGCCAGCAGAAGGGACAGGGAGAACACTGAAGCTTTCTTT	CASRRDRENTEAFF
-	TRBV7-9	TRBJ1-2	TRBD1	TGTGCCAGCAGGACAGGGCTTGAAGGCTACACCTTC	CASRTGLEGYTF
-	TRBV15	TRBJ2-2	-	TGTGCCACCAGCAGAACTCCCTACAGCACCGGGGAGCTGTTTTTT	CATSRTPYSTGELFF
-	TRBV7-8	TRBJ1-1	TRBD1	TGTGCCAGCAGCTTGACGCTCGTGCGCGGGACAGCGAACACTGAAGCTTTCTTT	CASSLTLVRGTANTEAFF
once	TRBV24-1	TRBJ2-1	-	TGTGCCACCAGTGAGCCGGGGAGCTCCCACTACAATGAGCAGTTCTTC	CATSEPGSSHYNEQFF
-	TRBV4-3	TRBJ1-2	-	TGCGCCAGCAGCCAAGGAGGCAGCTATGGCTACACCTTC	CASSQGGSYGYTF
-	TRBV18	TRBJ2-2	-	TGTGCCAGTCTACGTCAGGGATCCGGGGAGCTGTTTTTT	CASLRQGSGELFF
-	TRBV3-1/TRBV3-2	TRBJ2-1	TRBD2	TGTGCCAGCAGCCAAGATCGTCTTAGCGGGGGGTTTGGTGAGCAGTTCTTC	CASSQDRLSGGFGEQFF
-	TRBV3-1/TRBV3-2	TRBJ1-1	-	TGTGCCAGCAGCCCCAAACAATACGACACTGAAGCTTTCTTT	CASSPKQYDTEAFF
few	TRBV18	TRBJ2-7	TRBD2	TGTGCCAGCTCCTTAGCGGGGCCAAATTACGAGCAGTACTTC	CASSLAGPNYEQYF
-	TRBV6-5	TRBJ1-4	-	TGTGCCACCACCCGTGGGCCTACTAATGAAAAACTGTTTTTT	CATTRGPTNEKLFF
-	TRBV24-1	TRBJ1-2	-	TGTGCCACCAGTGATTTGCCTTCCGGGACTTATGGCTACACCTTC	CATSDLPSGTYGYTF
-	TRBV5-1	TRBJ1-1	-	TGCGCCAGCAGCTTCCGGGAGAACACTGAAGCTTTCTTT	CASSFRENTEAFF
-	TRBV9	TRBJ2-3	TRBD1	TGTGCCAGCAGCTTCCCCAAGGACAGGGACGTTTCAGATACGCAGTATTTT	CASSFPKDRDVSDTQYF
-	TRBV19	TRBJ2-5	TRBD2	TGTGCCAGTAGTCGCAAAGCTATAGCGGGAGATAAAGAGACCCAGTACTTC	CASSRKAIAGDKETQYF
few	TRBV6-6	TRBJ1-2	TRBD1	TGTGCCAGCAGTCTCGTACAGGGGCAGGGCTACACCTTC	CASSLVQGQGYTF
-	TRBV28	TRBJ1-3	-	TGTGCCAGCCAAAGACCCCGGGGGTCCGGAAACACCATATATTTT	CASQRPRGSGNTIYF
-	TRBV29-1	TRBJ1-1	TRBD1	TGCAGCGTTGGAGGAGGGACAGAGCAGAACACTGAAGCTTTCTTT	CSVGGGTEQNTEAFF
-	TRBV3-1/TRBV3-2	TRBJ1-2	TRBD1	TGTGCCAGCAGTCCCCCGGGACAGTCGAATATTAACTATGGCTACACCTTC	CASSPPGQSNINYGYTF
once	TRBV7-9	TRBJ1-1	-	TGTGCCAGCAGCCTCCTGGGCCAGGGAAACACTGAAGCTTTCTTT	CASSLLGQGNTEAFF
-	TRBV7-9	TRBJ1-6	-	TGTGCCAGCAGCCCGGGGGAACCTCGTTATTCACCCCTCCACTTT	CASSPGEPRYSPLHF
few	TRBV6-6	TRBJ1-4	-	TGTGCCAGCAGTCCCACCCCTTATATTGGGGGCGTGGGTGAAAAACTGTTTTTT	CASSPTPYIGGVGEKLFF
-	TRBV5-1	TRBJ1-2	-	TGCGCCAGCAGCTTGACATCAGGGCCCGGGGGAGGCTACACCTTC	CASSLTSGPGGGYTF
-	TRBV10-3	TRBJ1-1	TRBD1	TGTGCCATCATTTACTTGGACAGGTACCTGAACACTGAAGCTTTCTTT	CAIIYLDRYLNTEAFF
once	TRBV24-1	TRBJ1-2	-	TGTGCCACCAGTGATGGAACAGGGAGCTATGGCTACACCTTC	CATSDGTGSYGYTF
-	TRBV5-4	TRBJ2-5	TRBD2	TGTGCCAGCAGCTCCCCCGCCCCGGGGAGGGGTGGAGAGACCCAGTACTTC	CASSSPAPGRGGETQYF
-	TRBV7-2	TRBJ1-2	-	TGTGCCAGCAGCTCGGTGAGGGGAGGGTTTGGCTACACCTTC	CASSSVRGGFGYTF
-	TRBV7-6	TRBJ1-1	TRBD1	TGTGCCAGCAGCTTAGCGACAGGGGGAGAAGCTTTCTTT	CASSLATGGEAFF
once	TRBV12-5	TRBJ1-2	TRBD1	TGTGCTAGTGGCCGGAACCGGGGACAGGGTAGGAACCTGGGAAACTATGGCTACACCTTC	CASGRNRGQGRNLGNYGYTF
-	TRBV6-5	TRBJ1-5	TRBD1	TGTGCCAGCAGGCAGGGGGCTTATGGACAGCCCCAGCATTTT	CASRQGAYGQPQHF